Sequencing of this T cell receptor (beta chain) was carried out in a study of blood T cell repertoires in COVID-19. Study summary: Both acute and convalescent COVID-19 samples were obtained from the United States, Italy and Spain. The cDNA or gDNA used as material had been derived from T cells, B-cell-depleted T cells, or PBMCs.

CDR1 and CDR2 (germline): LNHDA, SQIVND (reference sequence). This CDR3 comprises 16 residues. The V end was cut by 5 bases, the J end by 2 bases, with 18 bases between. In the original processing: Nucleated cell counts were estimated from reference gene primer amplification. Sequencing was performed with immunoSEQ multiplex PCR; in TCRdb, only in-frame clones are kept and a portion is missing. The DNA gave D and trimming, while V, J and clone size come from that table. The sample includes approximately 140,000 clones, 80% to 90% of them seen just once. This TCR was sampled from a woman aged 40 to 55 with acute or convalescent COVID-19. This chain uses TRBV19 with TRBJ2-5, with D perhaps TRBD2 (7 bases). Sequenced sample: peripheral blood. The CDR3 spells CASSRGATPLQETQYF. The CDR3 bases are TGTGCCAGTAGTCGGGGGGCGACTCCATTGCAAGAGACCCAGTACTTC.